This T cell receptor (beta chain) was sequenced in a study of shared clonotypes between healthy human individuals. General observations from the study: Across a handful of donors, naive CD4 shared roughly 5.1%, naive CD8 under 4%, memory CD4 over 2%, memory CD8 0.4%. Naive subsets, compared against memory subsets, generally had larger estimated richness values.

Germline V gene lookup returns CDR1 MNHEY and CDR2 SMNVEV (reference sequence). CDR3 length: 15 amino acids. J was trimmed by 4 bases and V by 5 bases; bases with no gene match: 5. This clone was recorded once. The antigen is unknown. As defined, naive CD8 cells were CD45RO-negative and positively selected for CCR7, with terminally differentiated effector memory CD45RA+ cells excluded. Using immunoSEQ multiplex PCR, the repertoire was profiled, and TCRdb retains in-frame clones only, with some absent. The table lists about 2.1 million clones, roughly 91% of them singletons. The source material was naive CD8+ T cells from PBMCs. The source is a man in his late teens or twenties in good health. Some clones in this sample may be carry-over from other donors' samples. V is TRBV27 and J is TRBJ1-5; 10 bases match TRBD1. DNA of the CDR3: TGTGCCAGCAGTAGCCGACAGGGGGCGAATCAGCCCCAGCATTTT. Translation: CASSSRQGANQPQHF.